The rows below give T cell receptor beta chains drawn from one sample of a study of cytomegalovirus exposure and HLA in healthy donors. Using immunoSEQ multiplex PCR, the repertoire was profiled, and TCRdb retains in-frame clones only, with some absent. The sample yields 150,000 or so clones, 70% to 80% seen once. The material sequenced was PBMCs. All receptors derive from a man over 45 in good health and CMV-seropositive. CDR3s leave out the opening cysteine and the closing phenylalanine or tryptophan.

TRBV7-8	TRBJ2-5	ASRRLAGAGETQY
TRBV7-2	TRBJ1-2	ASSQNQGDYGYT
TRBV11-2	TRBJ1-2	ASSPGQGSYGYT
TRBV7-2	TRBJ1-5	ASSLVVEAYQPQH
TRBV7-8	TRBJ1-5	ASSLFMLTDGQPQH
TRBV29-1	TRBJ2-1	SAGGGRPDNEQF
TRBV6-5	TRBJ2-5	ASSSGGETQY
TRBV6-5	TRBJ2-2	ASSYRGWYTGELF
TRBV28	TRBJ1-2	ASSLLQTYGYT
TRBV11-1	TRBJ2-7	ASSRRQGFEQY
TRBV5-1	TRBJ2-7	ASSLAPDSSYGQY
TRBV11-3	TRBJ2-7	ASSPGQGKTYEQY
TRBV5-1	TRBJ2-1	ASSAGTSGYEQF
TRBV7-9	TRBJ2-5	ASSPGGGGKQETQY
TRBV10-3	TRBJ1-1	AISVGIGDRGTEAF
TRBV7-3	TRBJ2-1	ASSPRGPRDNEQF
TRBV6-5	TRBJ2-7	ACKSSYEQY
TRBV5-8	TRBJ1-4	ASSLEGTTTNEKLF
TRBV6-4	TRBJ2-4	ASSKTGEKNIQY
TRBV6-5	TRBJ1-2	ASSYSIRGDYGYT
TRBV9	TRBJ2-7	ASSAAGQGFYEQY
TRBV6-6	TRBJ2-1	ASRDSGGAYNEQF
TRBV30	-	AWSPPLDRGFSPANYEQY
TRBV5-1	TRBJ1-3	ASSLETAGNTIY
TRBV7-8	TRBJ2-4	ASSLERGGQNIQY
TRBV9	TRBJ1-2	ASSVVRDRVCYGYT
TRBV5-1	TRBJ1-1	ASSSQGPGNTEAF
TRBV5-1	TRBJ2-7	ASRTGNHEQY
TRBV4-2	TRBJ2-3	ASSQDGASTDTQY
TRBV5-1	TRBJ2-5	ASSLAMETQY
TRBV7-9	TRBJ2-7	ASSFGTSSYEQY
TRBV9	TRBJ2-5	ASSDREPGETQY
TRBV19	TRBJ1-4	ASSITGTEKLF
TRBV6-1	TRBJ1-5	ASGGRADLNQPQH
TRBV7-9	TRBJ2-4	ASSSPGSNLAKNIQY
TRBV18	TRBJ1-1	ASSPRDNPQDPEAF
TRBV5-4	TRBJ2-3	ASSHGVTGESTDTQY
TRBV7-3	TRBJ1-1	ASSLMALTVRAEAF
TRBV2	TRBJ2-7	ASNSGTGTYEQY
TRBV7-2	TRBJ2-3	ASSIASGGGTDTQY
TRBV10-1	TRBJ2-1	ASSDGQGDYNEQF
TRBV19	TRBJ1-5	ASSTGGGNQPQH
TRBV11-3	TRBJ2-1	ASSLEPGSSYNEQF
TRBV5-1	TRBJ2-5	ASSSGPSAQETQY
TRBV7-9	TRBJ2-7	ASSPGGAIDYEQY
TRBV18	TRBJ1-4	ASSPRQGVNEKLF
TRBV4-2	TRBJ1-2	ASSPEYRRKSGYT
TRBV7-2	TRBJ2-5	ASSPSGTTQETQY
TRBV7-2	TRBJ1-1	ASSPFQGGTEAF
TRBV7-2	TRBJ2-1	ASSLLAGGPGNEQF
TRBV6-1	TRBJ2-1	ASSEDGTSGGSNEQF
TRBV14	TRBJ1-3	ASSVQGYGNTIY
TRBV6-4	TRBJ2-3	ASSPGTSGQDTQY
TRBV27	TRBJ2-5	ASSFNRGARETQY
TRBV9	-	ASSTGMSSYEQY
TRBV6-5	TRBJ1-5	ASSYSGQNNQPQH
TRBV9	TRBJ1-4	ASSEGPRTGGKLF
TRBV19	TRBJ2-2	ASTGLAGTGELF
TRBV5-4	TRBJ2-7	ASSLGQRGDYEQY